This T cell receptor beta chain was sequenced in a study of blood T cell repertoires in COVID-19. Study-level information: Samples of COVID-19 (acute and convalescent) were obtained from the United States, Italy and Spain.

Per the study methods: From reference gene primer amplification, estimates of nucleated cell counts were derived. Here immunoSEQ multiplex PCR was the method, and the copy in TCRdb shows in-frame clones only, minus some. V and J calls and clone size are given by that table; D and trimming were obtained from the DNA. Of approximately 170,000 clones listed, approximately 90% are singletons. Trimming removed 4 bases at V and 5 bases at J, with 16 bases between. This CDR3 region has 15 residues. In germline, CDR1 is KGHDR, CDR2 SFDVKD. The rearrangement links TRBV24-1 to TRBJ2-5, with a weak D call TRBD1 (6 bases). Sequenced material: peripheral blood. The receptor comes from a man aged 50-59 years who had recovered from COVID-19. The CDR3 loop is CATSDPGVSDETQYF. The CDR3 nucleotides are TGTGCCACCAGTGACCCAGGGGTGAGCGATGAGACCCAGTACTTC.